The present T cell receptor beta chain was sequenced within a study of CD8+ T cells in alopecia areata (dated by TCRdb to 2016 to 2019). For the study in its entirety: The treated patients, all with moderate-to-severe alopecia areata, were enrolled in an open-label pilot trial of oral tofacitinib given at 5 to 10 mg twice daily. Patients stayed on tofacitinib for 6 to 18 months and then had 6 months of follow-up off drug so that delayed response and recurrence could be assessed. High-throughput TCRbeta sequencing was used to examine T cell clonal expansion in alopecia areata in both the C3H/HeJ mouse model and human patients. immunoSEQ multiplex PCR using 35 Vbeta forward primers and 13 Jbeta reverse primers was used to amplify TCRbeta CDR3 regions. Scalp tissue and sorted CD4+ and CD8+ peripheral blood T cells from patchy and totalis/universalis alopecia areata patients and from healthy controls were covered by human TCRbeta sequencing. Clonality in the scalp was compared among normal scalp (n=4), patchy alopecia areata scalp (n=8), and alopecia totalis/universalis scalp (n=8). Biopsies were taken from tofacitinib-treated patients at baseline and again at 4 and 24 weeks into treatment, and several of those patients also had a later scalp biopsy. The RNA source kit depended on sample type: the PAXgene miRNA kit for fixed scalp, the miRNeasy kit for PBMCs, and the RNeasy kit for mouse skin. For the treated patients, the SALT score, which quantifies what percentage of scalp surface area is affected, served as the measure of disease severity. General study outcomes and caveats: Lesional scalp, especially in alopecia totalis/universalis, showed higher clonality and more expanded CD8+ clones than normal scalp, suggesting antigenic drive. Scalp clonality and the number of expanded CD8+ clones among the top 100 scalp clones were significantly decreased by tofacitinib. Because the treated cohort was small and included a single nonresponder, larger studies are needed to assess links between baseline CD8+ expansion and response. Shared TCR sequences between patients were less evident than in mice, which may be partly attributable to HLA diversity in the patient population. Unlike mouse skin, which is dominated by gammadelta T cells, normal human skin has resident alphabeta T cells that are also sequenced, and this complicates analysis of the scalp TCR repertoire. During tofacitinib treatment, many expanded lesional clones stuck around in both scalp and blood, and this persistence may partly explain why relapse happens after treatment is stopped.

The library was generated by the immunoSEQ multiplex PCR assay. RNA was extracted from all samples and reverse transcribed into cDNA, which served as template for TCR sequencing. SuperScript III was used to make first-strand cDNA, primed with a 2:1 mix of oligo-dT and random hexamers. Amplification bias was assessed with a synthetic immune receptor repertoire, and residual bias was removed computationally. The authors processed their data as follows. Raw reads were preprocessed to remove errors, and CDR3 was defined according to IMGT conventions as the region from the conserved cysteine to phenylalanine. Clonality was computed by normalizing Shannon entropy by log2 of the number of productive unique TCRs and subtracting the result from 1. Whether each scalp clone was CD4 or CD8 was inferred by checking scalp TCRbeta sequences against the CD4 and CD8 repertoires from sorted blood. TCRdb obtained this table from immuneACCESS and retained in-frame rearrangements with V and J assigned. These tables miss some clones; where compared with another copy, unresolved V genes account for less than half of the shortfall, and the remainder is unexplained. The DNA was the basis for D and trimming; V, J and clone size are from that table. This sample has about 200,000 clones in its table, and over 60% of those were observed once. The ten top clones hold around 4% of the sample.

V sheds 2 bases and J sheds 5 bases, leaving 18 bases between their ends. The CDR3 starts with the cysteine, ends with the phenylalanine, and has 16 residues. Of the read, only the CDR3 DNA is kept; its 48 bases are in frame from base 1. The germline V gene encodes CDR1 SGHTA and CDR2 FQGNSA. In this sample, this clone turned up a few times. No antigen is known for it. No much larger clone exists at a distance of one base, and base qualities are not known. According to the study, the label for this sample's time point signals: four to five weeks on oral tofacitinib. The treatment or condition label for this specimen denotes: oral pan-JAK inhibitor, 5-10 mg twice daily. Lesional scalp punch biopsies and peripheral blood were collected from alopecia areata patients. PBMCs were isolated by density centrifugation and stained for CD3, CD4 and CD8, after which CD4+ and CD8+ T cells were sorted on a FACSAria.

Sequences were derived from CD4+ T cells sorted from blood, sampled at week 4, from a patient treated with tofacitinib. The sequence came from a human donor with alopecia areata. Recombination connected TRBV7-2 to TRBJ1-1; no D segment can be confidently identified. The nucleotides read TGTGCCAGCAGCTTAAATGGGCCAGCTTTTACAACTGAAGCTTTCTTT. It is translated as CASSLNGPAFTTEAFF.